This paragraph reports one T cell receptor beta chain. Its matching antigen is unknown. This table comes from immunoSEQ multiplex PCR, and its TCRdb copy is limited to in-frame clones, with some not included. The profile shows 65,000 to 80,000 clones, under 95% of them singletons. The data were obtained in a study of T cell responses to AZD1222 COVID-19 vaccine. CDR1 SGHTA and CDR2 FQGNSA come from the germline V gene. Between the trimmed V and J ends, which lost 5 bases and 1 base, there was a span of 8 bases. The length of the CDR3 is 14 residues. Regarding the study as a whole: Two AZD1222 doses significantly raised spike-specific TCR breadth and depth over controls. Among those given AZD1222, only five or six were seropositive at baseline.

This TCR was sampled from an adult in good health. The gene calls are TRBV7-2 and TRBJ2-2, with D possibly matching TRBD1 (5 bases). This sample comprised peripheral blood, obtained on day 0 of MenACWY control vaccination. The CDR3 coding sequence is TGTGCCAGCAGCGTTACAGGGAACACCGGGGAGCTGTTTTTT. Its protein is CASSVTGNTGELFF. The variable domain in full, completed from reference TRBV7-2 and TRBJ2-2, reads GAGVSQSPSNKVTEKGKDVELRCDPISGHTALYWYRQSLGQGLEFLIYFQGNSAPDKSGLPSDRFSAERTGGSVSTLTIQRTQQEDSAVYLCASSVTGNTGELFFGEGSRLTVL.